These 31 T cell receptor beta chains were sequenced from one sample in a study of T cells expressing NK-cell markers. No DNA is given; TCRdb re-called the 5' RACE reads and lists each CDR3 protein once. Its table lists about 550,000 distinct CDR3 sequences. Input material: blood T cells: a sorted CD56 or NKG2C T cell subset, CD4+ or CD8+ T cells, or bulk PBMC T cells (not recorded which). These receptors were obtained from a man younger than 35 in good health.

V usage is TRBV12-3 or TRBV12-4 and J usage is TRBJ2-7; TCRdb designates TRBD2, a call that cannot be tested without DNA. The CDR3 consists of 16 residues. CDR3 sequence: CASSLGSGLLSYEQYF.

V gene TRBV18 combines with J gene TRBJ2-2; TCRdb designates TRBD1, a call that cannot be tested without DNA. The CDR3 spans 17 residues. The germline CDR1 and CDR2 sequences are KGHSH and LQKENI. The CDR3 reads CASSPPFGTKNTGELFF.

This chain joins TRBV9 and TRBJ2-2; TCRdb names TRBD1, which stays unverified in the absence of DNA. Germline lookup yields CDR1 SGDLS and CDR2 YYNGEE. The CDR3 sequence is 16 residues long. CDR3 loop: CASTTRQGSNTGELFF.

This chain links TRBV29-1 with TRBJ2-5; TCRdb designates TRBD2, a call that cannot be tested without DNA. The CDR3 is 14 residues long. The germline gives CDR1 SQVTM, CDR2 ANQGSEA. CDR3: CSVRGQALGETQYF.

The rearrangement joins TRBV15 to TRBJ1-4; TCRdb gives TRBD1 as the D gene, but with no DNA this cannot be confirmed. The CDR3 has 17 amino acids. Germline values: CDR1 LNHNV, CDR2 YYDKDF (reference sequence). The CDR3 loop is CATSRVTGVSTNEKLFF.

The chain combines TRBV29-1 with TRBJ2-4; there is no DNA to check the TCRdb D call of TRBD1. Germline V gives CDR1 SQVTM, CDR2 ANQGSEA. The CDR3 covers 14 residues. The CDR3 region is CSVGGSLAKNIQYF.

The chain joins TRBV5-1 to TRBJ2-5; the TCRdb call, TRBD1, lacks DNA for checking. CDR1 is SGHRS and CDR2 is YFSETQ in the germline V gene. The CDR3 is 14 amino acids. CDR3: CASSLDRAEETQYF.

The J gene is TRBJ2-1, the V gene TRBV20-1; TCRdb returns TRBD2, unconfirmable since there is no DNA. Germline V CDR1 and CDR2: DFQATT, SNEGSKA (reference sequence). The CDR3 contains 19 residues. The CDR3 spells CSAPGGGLAGGPGYNEQFF.

The CDR3 sequence: CASSLTGLAGGEQFF. The chain has TRBV12-3 or TRBV12-4 and TRBJ2-1; the TCRdb call, TRBD2, lacks DNA for checking. The CDR3 is 15 amino acids.

The V call is TRBV7-2, the J call TRBJ2-7; TCRdb calls TRBD1, which cannot be checked without DNA. CDR1 and CDR2 (germline): SGHTA, FQGNSA. The CDR3 contains 15 residues. CDR3 loop: CASSLAWDTSYEQYF.

The V and J genes are TRBV7-2 and TRBJ1-3. Looked up from germline, CDR1 is SGHTA and CDR2 is FQGNSA. The CDR3 length is 17 residues. The CDR3 sequence is CASSLVGTALSGNTIYF.

J is TRBJ1-1 and V is TRBV20-1. CDR3 length equals 14 residues. Germline CDR1 is DFQATT and CDR2 is SNEGSKA (reference sequence). CDR3 protein: CSARRRVKNTEAFF.

The rearrangement links TRBV7-9 to TRBJ2-1; absent DNA, TCRdb's TRBD1 call cannot be checked. Germline V gene data show CDR1 as SEHNR and CDR2 as FQNEAQ (reference sequence). The CDR3 covers 14 residues. The CDR3 reads CASQSGTVYNEQFF.

The rearrangement links TRBV10-3 to TRBJ2-1; TCRdb indicates TRBD1, and absent DNA this call remains unverified. Per germline, CDR1 ENHRY and CDR2 SYGVKD. This CDR3 region has 13 residues. The CDR3 protein is CAISEQDRPRQFF.

The chain couples TRBV3-1 to TRBJ1-6; TCRdb returns TRBD1, unconfirmable since there is no DNA. Germline CDR1 reads LGHDT; CDR2 reads YNNKEL (reference sequence). CDR3 length: 16 amino acids. CDR3 residues: CASSQAGQQSNSPLHF.

The chain combines TRBV24-1 with TRBJ2-1. Germline V CDR1 and CDR2: KGHDR, SFDVKD. The CDR3 totals 17 residues. The CDR3 reads CATSDFPSGRAYNEQFF.

This sequence joins TRBV27 and TRBJ1-3; the D call of TRBD1 rests on TCRdb alone, since no DNA is present to check it. Germline V gene sequence: CDR1 MNHEY, CDR2 SMNVEV (reference sequence). The CDR3 sequence is 16 residues long. Here the CDR3 reads CASRTMGAGSGNTIYF.

The chain joins TRBV5-1 to TRBJ2-1; TCRdb picks TRBD1, but there is no DNA to check that call. CDR1 and CDR2 (germline): SGHRS, YFSETQ. The length of the CDR3 is 14 residues. CDR3 residues: CASVLGTEGSEQFF.

The J gene is TRBJ2-1, the V gene TRBV7-8; TCRdb returns TRBD2, unconfirmable since there is no DNA. This CDR3 contains 16 residues. The germline V gene has CDR1 SGHVS and CDR2 FQNEAQ. CDR3 sequence reads: CASSPKGLAGGNEQFF.

The chain employs TRBV5-6 and TRBJ1-3; the TCRdb D gene call, TRBD1, has no DNA to confirm it. Germline lookup yields CDR1 SGHDT and CDR2 YYEEEE. This CDR3 is built from 14 residues. The CDR3 region is CASSRTGIGNTIYF.

This CDR3 is CSAVRGGRNEQFF. The chain couples TRBV20-1 to TRBJ2-1; lacking DNA, the TRBD2 call made by TCRdb goes unchecked. Germline CDR1 and CDR2: DFQATT and SNEGSKA (reference sequence). This CDR3 comprises 13 residues.

This sequence joins TRBV7-9 and TRBJ2-2; the D call from TCRdb, TRBD1, cannot be confirmed without DNA. CDR3 length: 13 amino acids. Looked up from germline, CDR1 is SEHNR and CDR2 is FQNEAQ (reference sequence). The CDR3 sequence: CASIRRDSGELFF.

The chain is built from TRBV5-6 and TRBJ2-7. The length of the CDR3 is 12 residues. CDR1 is SGHDT and CDR2 is YYEEEE in the germline V gene. The CDR3 protein is CASSGEAREQYF.

The chain joins TRBV25-1 to TRBJ2-1; TCRdb's D call, TRBD2, is unchecked because there is no DNA. In germline, CDR1 is MGHDK, CDR2 SYGVNS. CDR3 length: 11 amino acids. CDR3: CASSGGTTQFF.

This rearrangement joins TRBV28 to TRBJ1-1; lacking DNA, the TRBD1 call made by TCRdb goes unchecked. CDR1 and CDR2 (germline): MDHEN, SYDVKM. There are 14 residues in the CDR3. The CDR3 sequence is CASRDRGQDTEAFF.

The gene calls are TRBV11-1 and TRBJ2-1; absent DNA, TCRdb's TRBD2 call cannot be checked. The germline V gene has CDR1 SGHAT and CDR2 FQDESV (reference sequence). This CDR3 spans 18 amino acids. CDR3 residues: CASSFGSGILTNDNEQFF.

The CDR3: CASGSTLAGGPGGELFF. This chain uses TRBV5-6 with TRBJ2-2; without DNA, the TCRdb call of TRBD2 cannot be checked. CDR3 length equals 17 residues. Germline-derived CDR1 and CDR2 are SGHDT and YYEEEE.

V is TRBV4-2 and J is TRBJ1-5; TCRdb picks TRBD1, but there is no DNA to check that call. This CDR3 comprises 15 residues. Per the germline V gene, CDR1 is LGHNA and CDR2 is YNFKEQ. CDR3 sequence: CASSQVQQGSQPQHF.

J is TRBJ2-7 and V is TRBV15; TCRdb lists TRBD1, though no DNA is available to test this call. CDR1 and CDR2 from the germline V gene are LNHNV and YYDKDF (reference sequence). The CDR3 has 15 amino acids. The CDR3 reads CATSREQVPSYEQYF.

CDR3 amino acids: CASSGRTSGSGEQYF. The J gene is TRBJ2-7, the V gene TRBV12-3 or TRBV12-4; TCRdb indicates TRBD2, and absent DNA this call remains unverified. The CDR3 covers 15 residues.

This rearrangement joins TRBV5-6 to TRBJ1-2; the TRBD1 assignment by TCRdb is unverifiable without DNA. The CDR3 length is 14 residues. CDR1 is SGHDT and CDR2 is YYEEEE in the germline V gene. CDR3 protein: CASSFTGETDGYTF. Variable domain in full (rest from reference TRBV5-6 and TRBJ1-2): DAGVTQSPTHLIKTRGQQVTLRCSPKSGHDTVSWYQQALGQGPQFIFQYYEEEERQRGNFPDRFSGHQFPNYSSELNVNALLLGDSALYLCASSFTGETDGYTFGSGTRLTVV.